This paragraph covers one T cell receptor (beta chain) sequence. Trimming removed 7 bases at V and 3 bases at J, with 15 bases between. The CDR3 totals 14 residues. The germline gives CDR1 WSHSY, CDR2 SAAADI. TCRdb ran MiXCR on the RT-PCR reads and lists one entry per CDR3 protein. The sample lists more than 600,000 distinct CDR3 sequences, 14% seen once, with roughly 4% in the top ten. The chain couples TRBV10-2 to TRBJ1-1, with a tentative D call TRBD1 (6 bases). The sample consisted of memory CD4+ T cells from blood. This TCR was sampled from a female donor in good health, serving as a healthy control. The CDR3 protein is CASNLQGGDTEAFF. The CDR3 region has the DNA TGCGCCAGCAACCTACAGGGTGGGGACACTGAAGCTTTCTTT.